The rows below give T cell receptor beta chains drawn from one sample of a study of beta chain features in type 1 diabetes. Some clones are missing from TCRdb's copy, which holds only in-frame ones; the method was immunoSEQ multiplex PCR. The data contain over 700,000 clones, about 17% of them singletons. The sample consisted of naive CD4+ T cells from blood. The receptors originated from a woman under 30 in good health. The CDR3 runs from the conserved cysteine through the conserved F or W. Fields, in order: D gene, V gene, J gene, clone size, CDR3 protein, CDR3 DNA. D genes are given only for firm matches. Only some rows state a clone size, as once, few, many or a class for expanded clones.

D: TRBD1; V: TRBV5-1; J: TRBJ1-1; size: few; CDR3: CASSPGQGTGKAFF; DNA: TGCGCCAGCAGCCCCGGACAGGGAACGGGTAAAGCTTTCTTT
D: TRBD2; V: TRBV5-4; J: TRBJ2-5; size: few; CDR3: CASSLGLAGAWETQYF; DNA: TGTGCCAGCAGCTTGGGACTAGCGGGAGCATGGGAGACCCAGTACTTC
D: NA; V: TRBV6-5; J: TRBJ1-1; size: NA; CDR3: CASSRQSAEAFF; DNA: TGTGCCAGCAGTCGACAGAGCGCTGAAGCTTTCTTT
D: TRBD1; V: TRBV28; J: TRBJ1-5; size: NA; CDR3: CASSSPPRGGGYQPQHF; DNA: TGTGCCAGCAGTTCCCCCCCCAGGGGAGGGGGCTATCAGCCCCAGCATTTT
D: NA; V: TRBV28; J: TRBJ2-7; size: NA; CDR3: CASSSPALYEQYF; DNA: TGTGCCAGCAGTTCCCCCGCCCTCTACGAGCAGTACTTC
D: NA; V: TRBV18; J: TRBJ2-1; size: NA; CDR3: CASSPAGHNEQFF; DNA: TGTGCCAGCTCACCGGCAGGCCACAATGAGCAGTTCTTC
D: TRBD2; V: TRBV6-5; J: TRBJ2-4; size: NA; CDR3: CASSLAGVVKNIQYF; DNA: TGTGCCAGCAGTTTAGCGGGAGTAGTCAAAAACATTCAGTACTTC
D: TRBD1; V: TRBV18; J: TRBJ2-7; size: NA; CDR3: CASSQTGDEQYF; DNA: TGTGCCAGCTCGCAAACAGGGGACGAGCAGTACTTC
D: NA; V: TRBV4-2; J: TRBJ2-5; size: few; CDR3: CASSQDGVSRETQYF; DNA: TGTGCCAGCAGCCAAGATGGGGTTTCTCGGGAGACCCAGTACTTC
D: NA; V: TRBV28; J: TRBJ2-7; size: NA; CDR3: CASSARRQAYEQYF; DNA: TGTGCCAGCAGCGCCCGCCGACAGGCCTACGAGCAGTACTTC
D: NA; V: TRBV15; J: TRBJ1-5; size: NA; CDR3: CATSRARTASNQPQHF; DNA: TGTGCCACCAGCAGAGCAAGGACTGCCAGCAATCAGCCCCAGCATTTT
D: TRBD2; V: TRBV7-2; J: TRBJ2-1; size: few; CDR3: CASSLGSGASEQFF; DNA: TGTGCCAGCAGCTTAGGGAGCGGGGCCTCGGAGCAGTTCTTC
D: TRBD2; V: TRBV5-1; J: TRBJ2-5; size: NA; CDR3: CASSLASGRVETQYF; DNA: TGCGCCAGCAGCTTGGCTAGCGGGAGGGTCGAGACCCAGTACTTC
D: NA; V: TRBV6-6; J: TRBJ1-4; size: NA; CDR3: CASSYQGWEKLFF; DNA: TGTGCCAGCAGTTACCAGGGTTGGGAAAAACTGTTTTTT
D: NA; V: TRBV7-9; J: TRBJ2-5; size: NA; CDR3: CASSQIDGGTAGTQYF; DNA: TGTGCCAGCAGCCAAATTGACGGAGGGACCGCGGGGACCCAGTACTTC
D: NA; V: TRBV4-3; J: TRBJ2-2; size: NA; CDR3: CASSQEGPRDTGELFF; DNA: TGCGCCAGCAGCCAAGAAGGGCCCAGGGACACCGGGGAGCTGTTTTTT
D: TRBD2; V: TRBV4-3; J: TRBJ2-3; size: few; CDR3: CASSQGLAGLHTDTQYF; DNA: TGCGCCAGCAGCCAAGGACTAGCGGGACTACACACAGATACGCAGTATTTT
D: NA; V: TRBV5-4; J: TRBJ2-7; size: NA; CDR3: CASSPGVRSASYEQYF; DNA: TGTGCCAGCAGCCCGGGGGTCAGGTCGGCATCCTACGAGCAGTACTTC
D: NA; V: TRBV7-9; J: TRBJ1-5; size: few; CDR3: CASSSGLAQPQHF; DNA: TGTGCCAGCAGCTCGGGTCTAGCTCAGCCCCAGCATTTT
D: NA; V: TRBV7-2; J: TRBJ2-7; size: NA; CDR3: CASSLAMPYEQYF; DNA: TGTGCCAGCAGCTTGGCCATGCCCTACGAGCAGTACTTC
D: NA; V: TRBV7-6; J: TRBJ1-4; size: NA; CDR3: CASSLGGQGNEKLFF; DNA: TGTGCCAGCAGCTTAGGTGGGCAGGGGAATGAAAAACTGTTTTTT
D: TRBD1; V: TRBV7-2; J: TRBJ1-1; size: few; CDR3: CASSFKTGRSEAFF; DNA: TGTGCCAGCAGCTTCAAGACAGGGAGGAGTGAAGCTTTCTTT
D: TRBD1; V: TRBV29-1; J: TRBJ2-7; size: NA; CDR3: CSVEGQGGSYEQYF; DNA: TGCAGCGTTGAAGGACAGGGGGGGTCCTACGAGCAGTACTTC
D: TRBD2; V: TRBV5-6; J: TRBJ2-7; size: NA; CDR3: CASSPWAGGPYEQYF; DNA: TGTGCCAGCAGCCCGTGGGCGGGAGGGCCCTACGAGCAGTACTTC
D: NA; V: TRBV18; J: TRBJ2-5; size: few; CDR3: CASSPSPVYLGVGETQYF; DNA: TGTGCCAGCTCACCAAGCCCCGTGTACCTAGGGGTTGGGGAGACCCAGTACTTC
D: NA; V: TRBV6-5; J: TRBJ2-4; size: few; CDR3: CASSYSSKNIQYF; DNA: TGTGCCAGCAGTTACAGCTCCAAAAACATTCAGTACTTC
D: TRBD1; V: TRBV4-2; J: TRBJ2-7; size: NA; CDR3: CASSQVEGQGSRVYEQYF; DNA: TGTGCCAGCAGCCAAGTCGAGGGACAGGGATCTCGGGTCTACGAGCAGTACTTC
D: TRBD1; V: TRBV7-2; J: TRBJ1-2; size: few; CDR3: CASSSPTGVHGYTF; DNA: TGTGCCAGCAGCTCCCCGACAGGGGTACATGGCTACACCTTC
D: NA; V: TRBV5-1; J: TRBJ1-3; size: few; CDR3: CASSTGQSAGNTIYF; DNA: TGCGCCAGCAGCACCGGACAGTCGGCTGGAAACACCATATATTTT
D: TRBD1; V: TRBV6-6; J: TRBJ1-5; size: few; CDR3: CASRRTGGDSNQPQHF; DNA: TGTGCCAGCAGAAGGACAGGGGGAGATAGCAATCAGCCCCAGCATTTT